This entry describes one T cell receptor beta chain. This entry comes from a study of blood T cell repertoires in COVID-19. Study overall: Samples taken during acute and convalescent COVID-19 were collected in the United States, Italy and Spain. In each case, the material was cDNA or gDNA derived from T cells, B-cell-depleted T cells, or PBMCs.

Methods used by the authors: For nucleated cells, counts were estimated from reference gene primer amplification. Method: immunoSEQ multiplex PCR; TCRdb's copy keeps in-frame clones and lacks some. V and J calls and clone size are those listed in that table; D and trimming were worked out from the DNA. Of about 480,000 clones listed, around nine tenths were seen once; the top ten hold around 4.4%. Looked up from germline, CDR1 is MNHEY and CDR2 is SVGAGI. V lost 6 bases to trimming and J lost 6 bases; unmatched junction nucleotides: 10. CDR3 length: 15 residues. The sequencing sample was made of peripheral blood. The sequence came from a woman aged 25 to 39 with acute or convalescent COVID-19. The rearrangement uses TRBV6-5 and TRBJ1-5, with 8 positions matching TRBD1. The CDR3 nucleotides are TGTGCCAGCAGCGGCTCCAGGGGGCTGAGTCAGCCCCAGCATTTT. Its translation is CASSGSRGLSQPQHF.